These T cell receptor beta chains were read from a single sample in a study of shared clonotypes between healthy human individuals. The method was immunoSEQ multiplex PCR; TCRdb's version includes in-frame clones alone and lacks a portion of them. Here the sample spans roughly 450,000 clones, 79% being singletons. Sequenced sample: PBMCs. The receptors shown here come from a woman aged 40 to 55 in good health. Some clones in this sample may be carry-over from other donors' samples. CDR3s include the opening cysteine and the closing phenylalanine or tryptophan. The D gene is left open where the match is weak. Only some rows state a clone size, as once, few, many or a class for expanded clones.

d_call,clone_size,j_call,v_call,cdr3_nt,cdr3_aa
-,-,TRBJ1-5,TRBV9,TGTGCCAGCAGCTCCCACGCCGACGTCAATCAGCCCCAGCATTTT,CASSSHADVNQPQHF
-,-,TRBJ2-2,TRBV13,TGTGCCAGCACTTGGCAACAGGGTTCCGGGGAGCTGTTTTTT,CASTWQQGSGELFF
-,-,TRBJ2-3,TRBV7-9,TGTGCCAGCAGCTTAGTGCAGGGAGGAACAGATACGCAGTATTTT,CASSLVQGGTDTQYF
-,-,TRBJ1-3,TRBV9,TGTGCCAGCAGCTTAGATACCGCCCCGATCTCTGGAAACACCATATATTTT,CASSLDTAPISGNTIYF
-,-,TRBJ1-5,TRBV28,TGTGCCAGCGGGCTGACAGTGGACCAGCCCCAGCATTTT,CASGLTVDQPQHF
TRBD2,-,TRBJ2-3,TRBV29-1,TGCAGCGTCCTAGCGGGAGGGAACACAGATACGCAGTATTTT,CSVLAGGNTDTQYF
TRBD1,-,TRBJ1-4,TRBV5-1,TGCGCCAGCAGCCAGGGACAGGGGGAGGAAAAACTGTTTTTT,CASSQGQGEEKLFF
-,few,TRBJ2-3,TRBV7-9,TGTGCCAGCAGCAAACCGGGGTTACGCACAGATACGCAGTATTTT,CASSKPGLRTDTQYF
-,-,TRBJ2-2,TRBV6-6,TGTGCCAGCGGACTATTTACCGGGGAGCTGTTTTTT,CASGLFTGELFF
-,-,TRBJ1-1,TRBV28,TGTGCCAGCAGTTACAGGGTCTCTGAAGCTTTCTTT,CASSYRVSEAFF
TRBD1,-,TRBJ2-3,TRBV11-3,TGTGCCAGCAGCTTAAACCGGGACAGACATACGCAGTATTTT,CASSLNRDRHTQYF
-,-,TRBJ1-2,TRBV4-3,TGCGCCAGCAGCCAAGAGGGACTCCTAAACTATGGCTACACCTTC,CASSQEGLLNYGYTF